Sequencing of this T cell receptor beta chain was carried out in a study of T cell repertoires in cytomegalovirus infection. Looking at the study overall: Public signatures in TCR beta pointed to CMV infection and matching HLA type.

From the reads, TCRdb called clonotypes with MiXCR, one entry per CDR3 protein. In the table there are 110,000 to 150,000 distinct CDR3 sequences, under 8.5% of which are singletons. This clonotype was seen many times. As yet, its antigen is unknown. Between the trimmed V and J ends, which lost 5 bases and 2 bases, there was a span of 19 bases. There are 16 residues in the CDR3. Looked up from germline, CDR1 is SGHAT and CDR2 is FQNNGV. Findings of the study overall: Individuals carrying CMV plus the relevant HLA were identified by cumulative frequency of public TCR beta families. Dominating the ex vivo response were TCR beta clonotypes that were CMV-specific and HLA-C-restricted.

Sequencing was performed on PBMCs. This chain connects TRBV11-2 to TRBJ2-7, with a tentative D call TRBD2 (6 bases). This receptor was taken from a human donor in good health (CMV status not recorded). Some clones in this sample may be carry-over from other donors' samples. CDR3 DNA sequence: TGTGCCAGCAGCCCAAGATCGGAGGGGAGGACCTACGAGCAGTACTTC. This translates into CASSPRSEGRTYEQYF.